This T cell receptor beta chain was identified in a study of T cells after yellow fever vaccination. Findings and limits, study-wide: Most primary-vaccination clones reappeared after the booster (approximately 96% CD4, roughly 88% CD8).

This clonotype was observed many times. The antigen remains undetermined. TCRdb reprocessed the 5' RACE reads via MiXCR and lists one record per CDR3 protein. This table holds 400,000 or so distinct CDR3 sequences, about 6.2% found once. The germline gives CDR1 LGHNA, CDR2 YSLEER. This CDR3 comprises 17 residues. J lost 10 bases, V lost 2 bases, and 10 bases had no gene match. The sequence came from a man aged 30 to 39 who received the YFV17D yellow fever vaccine. The V and J genes are TRBV4-3 and TRBJ2-1; 14 bases are shared with TRBD2. Sequenced material: PBMCs, taken 5 days after the yellow fever booster vaccination. The CDR3 bases are TGCGCCAGCAGCCAACCGTCCGGGACTAGCGGGAGAGAGGAGCAGTTCTTC. Amino acid sequence: CASSQPSGTSGREEQFF.